This TCR beta chain was sequenced for a study of shared clonotypes between healthy human individuals. Germline-derived CDR1 and CDR2 are MNHEY and SVGAGI. The CDR3 runs 13 residues. The V and J ends lost 4 bases and 4 bases respectively, with 10 bases between them. The sorted-subset replicate PCRs were given about 210 ng DNA, which is around 29,000 T cell genomes. Assay used: immunoSEQ multiplex PCR; TCRdb lists only in-frame clones, some missing. The table includes 700,000 to 950,000 clones, roughly 96% detected once. Terminally differentiated effector memory CD45RA+ cells were excluded from the naive CD8 cells, which were CD45RO-negative and positively selected for CCR7.

The specimen sequenced was naive CD8+ T cells sorted from blood. The chain has TRBV6-5 and TRBJ1-2; D ambiguous. This clonotype was obtained from a young man in good health. Here the CDR3 DNA reads TGTGCCAGCAGTTCTAGTTTCCCCTATGGCTACACCTTC. Encoded protein: CASSSSFPYGYTF.